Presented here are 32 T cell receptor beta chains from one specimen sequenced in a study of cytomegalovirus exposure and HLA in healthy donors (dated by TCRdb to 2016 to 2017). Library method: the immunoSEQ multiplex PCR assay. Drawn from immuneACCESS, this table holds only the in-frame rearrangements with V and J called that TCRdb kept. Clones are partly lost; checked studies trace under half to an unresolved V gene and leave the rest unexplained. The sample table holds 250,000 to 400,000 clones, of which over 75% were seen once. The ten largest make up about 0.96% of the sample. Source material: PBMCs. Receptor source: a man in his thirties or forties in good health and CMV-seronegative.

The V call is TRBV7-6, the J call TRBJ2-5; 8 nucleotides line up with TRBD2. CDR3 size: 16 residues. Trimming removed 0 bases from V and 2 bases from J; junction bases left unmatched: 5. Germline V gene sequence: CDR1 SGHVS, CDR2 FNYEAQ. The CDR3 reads CASSLAIAGGQETQYF. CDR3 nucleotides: TGTGCCAGCAGCTTAGCGATCGCGGGGGGACAAGAGACCCAGTACTTC.

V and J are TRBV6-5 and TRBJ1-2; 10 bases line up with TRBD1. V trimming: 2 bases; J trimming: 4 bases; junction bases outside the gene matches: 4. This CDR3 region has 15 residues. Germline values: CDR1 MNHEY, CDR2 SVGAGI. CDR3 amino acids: CASSYRDRGTYGYTF. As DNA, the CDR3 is TGTGCCAGCAGTTACCGGGACAGGGGTACCTATGGCTACACCTTC.

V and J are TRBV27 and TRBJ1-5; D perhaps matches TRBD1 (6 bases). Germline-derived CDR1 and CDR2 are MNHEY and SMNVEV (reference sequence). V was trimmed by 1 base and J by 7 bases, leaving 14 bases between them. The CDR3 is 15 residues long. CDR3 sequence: CASSLLGTGSQPQHF. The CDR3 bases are TGTGCCAGCAGTTTATTAGGCACAGGGAGCCAGCCCCAGCATTTT.

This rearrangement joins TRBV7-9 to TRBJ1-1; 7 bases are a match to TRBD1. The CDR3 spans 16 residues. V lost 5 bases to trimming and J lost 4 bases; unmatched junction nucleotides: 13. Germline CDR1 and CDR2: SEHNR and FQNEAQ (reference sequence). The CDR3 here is CASSNTGEHAITEAFF. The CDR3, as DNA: TGTGCCAGCAGCAACACAGGGGAACACGCGATCACTGAAGCTTTCTTT.

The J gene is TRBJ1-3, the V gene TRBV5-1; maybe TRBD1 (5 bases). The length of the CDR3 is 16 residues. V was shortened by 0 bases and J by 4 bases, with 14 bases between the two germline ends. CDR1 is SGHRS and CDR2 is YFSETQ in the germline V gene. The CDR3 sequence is CASSLAQVDRGNTIYF. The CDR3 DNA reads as TGCGCCAGCAGCTTGGCCCAGGTCGACAGAGGAAACACCATATATTTT.

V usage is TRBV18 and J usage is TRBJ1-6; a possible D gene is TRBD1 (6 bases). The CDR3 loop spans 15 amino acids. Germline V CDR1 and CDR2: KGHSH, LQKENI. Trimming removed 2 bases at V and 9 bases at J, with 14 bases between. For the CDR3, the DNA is TGTGCCAGCTCACCATATGTACAGGGAAGTTCACCCCTCCACTTT. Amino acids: CASSPYVQGSSPLHF.

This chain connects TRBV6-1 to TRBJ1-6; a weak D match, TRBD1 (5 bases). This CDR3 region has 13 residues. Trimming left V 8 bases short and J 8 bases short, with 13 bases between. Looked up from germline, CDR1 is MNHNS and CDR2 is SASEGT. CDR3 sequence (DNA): TGTGCCAGCGGGGCGACAGTTGATTCACCCCTCCACTTT. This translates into CASGATVDSPLHF.

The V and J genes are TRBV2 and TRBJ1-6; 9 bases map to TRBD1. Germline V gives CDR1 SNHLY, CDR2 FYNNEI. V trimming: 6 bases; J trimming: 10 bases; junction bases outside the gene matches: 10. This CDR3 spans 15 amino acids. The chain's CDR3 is CASRDIQGAYSPLHF. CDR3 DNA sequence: TGTGCCAGCAGGGATATACAGGGGGCGTACTCACCCCTCCACTTT.

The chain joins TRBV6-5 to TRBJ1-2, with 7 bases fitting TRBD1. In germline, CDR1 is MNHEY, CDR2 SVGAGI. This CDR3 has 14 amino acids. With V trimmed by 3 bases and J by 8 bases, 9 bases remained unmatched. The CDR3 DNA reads TGTGCCAGCAGTTATGATCGGACAGGTCGCGGCTACACCTTC. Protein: CASSYDRTGRGYTF.

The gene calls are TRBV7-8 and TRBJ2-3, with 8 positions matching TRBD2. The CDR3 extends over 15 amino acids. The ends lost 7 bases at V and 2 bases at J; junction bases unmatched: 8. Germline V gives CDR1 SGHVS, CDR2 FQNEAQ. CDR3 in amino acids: CASTLPGGSTDTQYF. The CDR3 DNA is TGTGCCAGCACCCTTCCGGGGGGGTCCACAGATACGCAGTATTTT.

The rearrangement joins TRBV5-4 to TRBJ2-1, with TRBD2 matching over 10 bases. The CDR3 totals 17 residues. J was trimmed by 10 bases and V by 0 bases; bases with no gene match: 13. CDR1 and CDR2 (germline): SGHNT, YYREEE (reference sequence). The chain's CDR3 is CASSLDRLSGGEWEQFF. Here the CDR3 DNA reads TGTGCCAGCAGCTTGGATCGACTAAGCGGGGGGGAATGGGAGCAGTTCTTC.

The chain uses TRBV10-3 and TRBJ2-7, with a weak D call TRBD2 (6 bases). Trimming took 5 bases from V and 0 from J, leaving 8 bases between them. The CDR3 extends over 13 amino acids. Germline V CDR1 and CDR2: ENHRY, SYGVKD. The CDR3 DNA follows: TGTGCCATCAGTACCGGGAGCTCCTACGAGCAGTACTTC. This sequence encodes CAISTGSSYEQYF.

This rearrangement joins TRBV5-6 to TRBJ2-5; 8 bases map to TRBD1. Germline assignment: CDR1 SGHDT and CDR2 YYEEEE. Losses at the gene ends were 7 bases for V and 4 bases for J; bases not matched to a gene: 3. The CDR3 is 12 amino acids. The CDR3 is CASLGQGETQYF. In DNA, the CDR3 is TGTGCCAGCCTTGGACAGGGAGAGACCCAGTACTTC.

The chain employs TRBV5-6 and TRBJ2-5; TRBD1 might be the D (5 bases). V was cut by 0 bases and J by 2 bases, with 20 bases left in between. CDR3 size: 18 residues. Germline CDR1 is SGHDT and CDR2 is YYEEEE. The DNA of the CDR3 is TGTGCCAGCAGCTTGGGGGTCTATGTCCTGACAGCTCAAGAGACCCAGTACTTC. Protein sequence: CASSLGVYVLTAQETQYF.

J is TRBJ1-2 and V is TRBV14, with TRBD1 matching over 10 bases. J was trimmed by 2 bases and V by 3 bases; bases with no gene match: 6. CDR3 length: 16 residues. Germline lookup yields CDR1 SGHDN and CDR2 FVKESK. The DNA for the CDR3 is TGTGCCAGCAGCCACGGGACAGGGGTAAACAACTATGGCTACACCTTC. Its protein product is CASSHGTGVNNYGYTF.

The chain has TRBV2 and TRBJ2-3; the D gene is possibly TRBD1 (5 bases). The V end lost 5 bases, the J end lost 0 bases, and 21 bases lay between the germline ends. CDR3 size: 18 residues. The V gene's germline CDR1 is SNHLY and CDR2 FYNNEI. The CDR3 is CASSLDPARARSTDTQYF. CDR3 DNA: TGTGCCAGCAGTCTAGACCCCGCCAGGGCACGTAGCACAGATACGCAGTATTTT.

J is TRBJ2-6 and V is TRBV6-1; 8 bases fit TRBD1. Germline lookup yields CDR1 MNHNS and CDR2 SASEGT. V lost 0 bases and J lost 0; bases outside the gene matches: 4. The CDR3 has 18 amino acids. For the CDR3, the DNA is TGTGCCAGCAGTGAAGCGGAGACAGGGGTCTCTGGGGCCAACGTCCTGACTTTC. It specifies CASSEAETGVSGANVLTF.

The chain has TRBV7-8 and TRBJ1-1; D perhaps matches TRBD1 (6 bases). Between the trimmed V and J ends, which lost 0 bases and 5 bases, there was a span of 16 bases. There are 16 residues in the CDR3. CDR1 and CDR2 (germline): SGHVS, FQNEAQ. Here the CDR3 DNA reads TGTGCCAGCAGCTTAGCGATCGGGGGGCCATGGACTGAAGCTTTCTTT. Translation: CASSLAIGGPWTEAFF.

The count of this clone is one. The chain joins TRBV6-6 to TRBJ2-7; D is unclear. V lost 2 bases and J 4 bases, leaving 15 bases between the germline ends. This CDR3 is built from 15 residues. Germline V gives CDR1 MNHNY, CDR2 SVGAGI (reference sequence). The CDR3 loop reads CASSYGSTASYEQYF. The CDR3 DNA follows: TGTGCCAGCAGTTACGGTTCAACCGCGTCTTACGAGCAGTACTTC.

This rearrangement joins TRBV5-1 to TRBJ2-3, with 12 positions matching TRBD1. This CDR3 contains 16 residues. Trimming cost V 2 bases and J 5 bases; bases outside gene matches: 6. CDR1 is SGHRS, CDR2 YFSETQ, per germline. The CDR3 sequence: CASSFDRDRGQDTQYF. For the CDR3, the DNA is TGCGCCAGCAGCTTCGACCGGGACAGGGGGCAAGATACGCAGTATTTT.

Here the CDR3 reads CASALMGQGTDTQYF. The DNA for the CDR3 is TGTGCCAGCGCCCTGATGGGGCAGGGGACAGATACGCAGTATTTT. The chain carries TRBV6-4 and TRBJ2-3; TRBD1 is a possible D gene (6 bases). Trimming cost V 8 bases and J 3 bases, with 18 bases left between them. From germline, CDR1 is MRHNA and CDR2 SNTAGT. The CDR3 spans 15 residues.

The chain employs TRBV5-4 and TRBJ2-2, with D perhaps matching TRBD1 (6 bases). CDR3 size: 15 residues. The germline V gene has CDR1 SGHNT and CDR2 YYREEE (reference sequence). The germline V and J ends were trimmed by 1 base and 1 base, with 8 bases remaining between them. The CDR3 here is CASSLPTGNTGELFF. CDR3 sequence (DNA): TGTGCCAGCAGCTTGCCGACAGGGAACACCGGGGAGCTGTTTTTT.

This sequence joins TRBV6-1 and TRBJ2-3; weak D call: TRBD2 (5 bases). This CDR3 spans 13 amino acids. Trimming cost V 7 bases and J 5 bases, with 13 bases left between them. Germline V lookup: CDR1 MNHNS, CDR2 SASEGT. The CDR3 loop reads CASTLWEKDTQYF. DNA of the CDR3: TGTGCCAGCACCCTTTGGGAGAAAGATACGCAGTATTTT.

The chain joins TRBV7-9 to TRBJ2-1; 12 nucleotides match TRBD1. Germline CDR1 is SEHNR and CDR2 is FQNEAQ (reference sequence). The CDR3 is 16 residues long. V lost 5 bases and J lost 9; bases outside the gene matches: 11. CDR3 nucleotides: TGTGCCAGCAGCCCCCTCGGTGGGACAGGGGGCCCTGAGCAGTTCTTC. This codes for CASSPLGGTGGPEQFF.

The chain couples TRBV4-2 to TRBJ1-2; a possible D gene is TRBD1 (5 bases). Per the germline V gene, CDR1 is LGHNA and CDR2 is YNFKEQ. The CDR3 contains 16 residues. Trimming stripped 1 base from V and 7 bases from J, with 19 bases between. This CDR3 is CASSQVEGRRLSGYTF. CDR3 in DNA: TGTGCCAGCAGCCAAGTCGAGGGGAGGAGACTTAGTGGCTACACCTTC.

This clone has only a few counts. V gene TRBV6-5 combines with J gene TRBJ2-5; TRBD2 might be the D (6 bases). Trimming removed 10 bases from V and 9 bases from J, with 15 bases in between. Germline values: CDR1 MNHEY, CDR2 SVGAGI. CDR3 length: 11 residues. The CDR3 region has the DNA TGTGCCATAGGGTCCCCGGGGGCCCAGTACTTC. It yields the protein CAIGSPGAQYF.

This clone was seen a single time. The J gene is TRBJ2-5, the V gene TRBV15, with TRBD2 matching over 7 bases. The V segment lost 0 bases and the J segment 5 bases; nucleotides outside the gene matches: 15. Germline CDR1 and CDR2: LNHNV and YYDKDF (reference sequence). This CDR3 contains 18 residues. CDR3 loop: CATSRDPKGGSTVETQYF. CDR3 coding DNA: TGTGCCACCAGCAGAGATCCTAAGGGAGGGTCTACAGTGGAGACCCAGTACTTC.

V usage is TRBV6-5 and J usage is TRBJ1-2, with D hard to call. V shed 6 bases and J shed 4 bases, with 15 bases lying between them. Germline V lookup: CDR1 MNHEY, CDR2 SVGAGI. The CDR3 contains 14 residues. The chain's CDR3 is CASRELEVPYGYTF. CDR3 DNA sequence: TGTGCCAGCAGGGAATTGGAGGTACCCTATGGCTACACCTTC.

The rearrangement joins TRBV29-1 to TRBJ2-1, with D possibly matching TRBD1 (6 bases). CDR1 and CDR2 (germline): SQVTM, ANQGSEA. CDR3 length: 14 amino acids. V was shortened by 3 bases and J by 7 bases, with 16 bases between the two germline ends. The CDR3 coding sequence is TGCAGCGTTGATCGGCAGGGGATAGGAAATGAGCAGTTCTTC. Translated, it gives CSVDRQGIGNEQFF.

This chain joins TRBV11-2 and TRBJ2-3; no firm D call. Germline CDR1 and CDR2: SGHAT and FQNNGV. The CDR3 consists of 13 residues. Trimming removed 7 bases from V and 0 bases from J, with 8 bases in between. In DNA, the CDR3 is TGTGCCAGCAATCCGAGAAGCACAGATACGCAGTATTTT. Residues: CASNPRSTDTQYF.

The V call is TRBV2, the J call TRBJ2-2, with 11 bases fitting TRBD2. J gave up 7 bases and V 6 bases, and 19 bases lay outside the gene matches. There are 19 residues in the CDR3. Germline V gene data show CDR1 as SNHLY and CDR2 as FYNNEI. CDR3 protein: CASRTRLASGGPKVGELFF. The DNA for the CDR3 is TGTGCCAGCAGGACCCGGCTTGCTAGCGGGGGGCCGAAGGTCGGGGAGCTGTTTTTT.

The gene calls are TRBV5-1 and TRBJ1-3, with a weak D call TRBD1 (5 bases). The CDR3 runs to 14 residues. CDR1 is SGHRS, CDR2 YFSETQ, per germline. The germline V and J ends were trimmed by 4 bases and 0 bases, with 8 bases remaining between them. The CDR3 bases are TGCGCCAGCAGCGAGGACAACTCTGGAAACACCATATATTTT. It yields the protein CASSEDNSGNTIYF.